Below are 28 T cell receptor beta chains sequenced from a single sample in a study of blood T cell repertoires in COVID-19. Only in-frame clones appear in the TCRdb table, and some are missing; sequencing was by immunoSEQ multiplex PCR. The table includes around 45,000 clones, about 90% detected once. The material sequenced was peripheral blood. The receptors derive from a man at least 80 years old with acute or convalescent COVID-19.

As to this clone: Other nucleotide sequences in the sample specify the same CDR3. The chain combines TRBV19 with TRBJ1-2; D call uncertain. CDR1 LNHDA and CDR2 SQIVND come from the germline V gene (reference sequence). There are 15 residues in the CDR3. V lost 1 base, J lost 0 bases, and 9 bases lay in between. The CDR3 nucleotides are TGTGCCAGTAGTATAGGAGGGCAGGCTAACTATGGCTACACCTTC. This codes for CASSIGGQANYGYTF.

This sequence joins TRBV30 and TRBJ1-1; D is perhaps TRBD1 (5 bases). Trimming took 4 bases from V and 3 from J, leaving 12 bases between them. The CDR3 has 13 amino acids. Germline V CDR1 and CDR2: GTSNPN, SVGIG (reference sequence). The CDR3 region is CAWNGRADTEAFF. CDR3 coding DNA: TGTGCCTGGAACGGCAGGGCGGACACTGAAGCTTTCTTT.

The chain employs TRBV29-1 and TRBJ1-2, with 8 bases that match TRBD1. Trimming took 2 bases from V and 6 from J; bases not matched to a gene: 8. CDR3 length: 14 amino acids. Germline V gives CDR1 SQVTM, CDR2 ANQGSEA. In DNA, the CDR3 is TGCAGCGTTGAAAGGGACAGGCGACAACATGGCTACACCTTC. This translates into CSVERDRRQHGYTF.

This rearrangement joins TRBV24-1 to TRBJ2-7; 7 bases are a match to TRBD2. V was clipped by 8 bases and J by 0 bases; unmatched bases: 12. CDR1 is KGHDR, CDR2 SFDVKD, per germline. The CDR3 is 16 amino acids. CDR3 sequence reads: CATTGGVDTSSYEQYF. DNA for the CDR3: TGTGCCACCACTGGGGGGGTTGACACGAGCTCCTACGAGCAGTACTTC.

CDR3 in amino acids: CASSLAGIGGYTF. For the CDR3, the DNA is TGTGCCAGCAGCTTGGCAGGGATCGGCGGCTACACCTTC. V is TRBV5-4 and J is TRBJ1-2; a possible D gene is TRBD1 (5 bases). This CDR3 is 13 amino acids long. Trimming took off 0 bases at V and 8 bases at J, with 11 bases between the two ends. The V gene's germline CDR1 is SGHNT and CDR2 YYREEE (reference sequence).

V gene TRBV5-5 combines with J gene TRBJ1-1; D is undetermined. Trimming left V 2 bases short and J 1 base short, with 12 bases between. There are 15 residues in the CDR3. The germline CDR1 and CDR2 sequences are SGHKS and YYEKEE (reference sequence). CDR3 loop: CASSFGGTSNTEAFF. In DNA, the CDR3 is TGTGCCAGCAGCTTTGGCGGCACCTCGAACACTGAAGCTTTCTTT.

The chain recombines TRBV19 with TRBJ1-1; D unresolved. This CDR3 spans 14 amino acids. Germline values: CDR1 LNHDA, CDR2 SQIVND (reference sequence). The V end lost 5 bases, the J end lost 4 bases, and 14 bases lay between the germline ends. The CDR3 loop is CASSLRTAGTEAFF. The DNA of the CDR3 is TGTGCCAGTAGTCTAAGGACGGCGGGCACTGAAGCTTTCTTT.

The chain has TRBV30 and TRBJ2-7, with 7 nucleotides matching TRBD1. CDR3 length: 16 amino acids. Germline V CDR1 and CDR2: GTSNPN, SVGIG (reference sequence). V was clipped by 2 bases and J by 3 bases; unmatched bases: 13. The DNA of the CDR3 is TGTGCCTGGAGTCCGCCTAGGACAGGAGCGAACTACGAGCAGTACTTC. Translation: CAWSPPRTGANYEQYF.

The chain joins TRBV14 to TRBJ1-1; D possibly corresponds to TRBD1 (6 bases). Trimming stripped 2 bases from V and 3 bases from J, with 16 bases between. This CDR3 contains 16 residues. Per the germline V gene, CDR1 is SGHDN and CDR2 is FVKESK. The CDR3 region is CASSQMTGLRDTEAFF. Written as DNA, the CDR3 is TGTGCCAGCAGCCAAATGACAGGCCTTAGGGACACTGAAGCTTTCTTT.

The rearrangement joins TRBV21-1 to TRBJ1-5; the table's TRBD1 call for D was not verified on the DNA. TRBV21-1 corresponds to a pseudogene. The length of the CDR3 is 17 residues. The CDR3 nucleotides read TGTGCCAGCAATACCGGGACAGGGATTGGGAGCAATCAGCCCCAGCATTTT. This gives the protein CASNTGTGIGSNQPQHF.

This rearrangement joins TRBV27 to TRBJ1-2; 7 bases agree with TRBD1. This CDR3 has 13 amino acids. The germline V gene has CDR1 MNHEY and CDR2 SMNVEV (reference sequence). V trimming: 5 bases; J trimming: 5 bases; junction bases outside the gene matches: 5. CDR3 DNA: TGTGCCAGCAGTCCCTACAGGGGATATGGCTACACCTTC. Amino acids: CASSPYRGYGYTF.

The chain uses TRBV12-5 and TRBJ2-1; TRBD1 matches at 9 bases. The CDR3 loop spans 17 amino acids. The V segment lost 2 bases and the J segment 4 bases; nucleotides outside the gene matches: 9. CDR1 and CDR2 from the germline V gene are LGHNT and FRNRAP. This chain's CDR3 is CASGLKTWDREYNEQFF. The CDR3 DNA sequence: TGTGCTAGTGGTTTGAAGACGTGGGACAGGGAGTACAATGAGCAGTTCTTC.

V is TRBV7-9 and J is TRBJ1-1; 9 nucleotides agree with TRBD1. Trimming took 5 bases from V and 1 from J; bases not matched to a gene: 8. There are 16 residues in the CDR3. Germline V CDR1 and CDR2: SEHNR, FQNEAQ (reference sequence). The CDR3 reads CASSPHRGLSNTEAFF. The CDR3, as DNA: TGTGCCAGCAGCCCCCACAGGGGGCTATCGAACACTGAAGCTTTCTTT.

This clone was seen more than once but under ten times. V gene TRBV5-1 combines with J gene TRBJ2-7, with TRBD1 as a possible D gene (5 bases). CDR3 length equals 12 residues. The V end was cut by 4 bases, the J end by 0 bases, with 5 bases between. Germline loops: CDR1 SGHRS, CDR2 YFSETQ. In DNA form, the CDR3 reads TGCGCCAGCAGCGACAGCTCCTACGAGCAGTACTTC. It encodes CASSDSSYEQYF.

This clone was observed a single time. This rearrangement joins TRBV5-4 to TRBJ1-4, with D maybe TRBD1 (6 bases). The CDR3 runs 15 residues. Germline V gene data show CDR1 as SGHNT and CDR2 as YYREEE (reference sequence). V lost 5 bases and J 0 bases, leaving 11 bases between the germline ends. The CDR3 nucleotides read TGTGCCAGCAGTCGGACAGTCGCAACTAATGAAAAACTGTTTTTT. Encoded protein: CASSRTVATNEKLFF.

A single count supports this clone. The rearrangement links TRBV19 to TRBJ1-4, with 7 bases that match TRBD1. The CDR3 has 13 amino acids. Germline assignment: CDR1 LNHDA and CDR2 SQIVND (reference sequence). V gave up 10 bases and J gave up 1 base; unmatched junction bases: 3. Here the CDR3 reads CATRDRTNEKLFF. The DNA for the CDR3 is TGTGCCACCAGGGACAGAACTAATGAAAAACTGTTTTTT.

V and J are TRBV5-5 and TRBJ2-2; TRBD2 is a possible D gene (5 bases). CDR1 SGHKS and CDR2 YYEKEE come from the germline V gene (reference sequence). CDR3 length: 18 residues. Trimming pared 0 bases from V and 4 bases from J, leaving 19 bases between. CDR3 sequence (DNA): TGTGCCAGCAGCTTGGTGGTAGGCGGCCGGACTGGCACCGGGGAGCTGTTTTTT. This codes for CASSLVVGGRTGTGELFF.

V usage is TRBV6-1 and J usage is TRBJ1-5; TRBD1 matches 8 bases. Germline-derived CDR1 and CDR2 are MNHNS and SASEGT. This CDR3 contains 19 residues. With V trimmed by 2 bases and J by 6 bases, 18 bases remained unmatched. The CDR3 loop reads CASSERRSGAGGLGQPQHF. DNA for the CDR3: TGTGCCAGCAGTGAACGCCGGAGTGGGGCAGGGGGCTTGGGTCAGCCCCAGCATTTT.

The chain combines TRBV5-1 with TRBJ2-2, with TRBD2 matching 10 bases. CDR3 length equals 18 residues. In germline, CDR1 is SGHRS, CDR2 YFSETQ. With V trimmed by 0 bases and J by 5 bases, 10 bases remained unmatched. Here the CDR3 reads CASSLAVVASGGTGELFF. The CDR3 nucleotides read TGCGCCAGCAGCTTGGCCGTAGTGGCTAGCGGGGGAACCGGGGAGCTGTTTTTT.

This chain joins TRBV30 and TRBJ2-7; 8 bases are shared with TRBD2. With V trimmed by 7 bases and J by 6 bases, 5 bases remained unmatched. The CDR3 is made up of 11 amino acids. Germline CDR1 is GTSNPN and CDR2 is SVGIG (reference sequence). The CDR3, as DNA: TGTGCCTCGGGGGGGCTTGCCGAGCAGTACTTC. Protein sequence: CASGGLAEQYF. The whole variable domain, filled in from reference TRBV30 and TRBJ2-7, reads SQTIHQWPATLVQPVGSPLSLECTVEGTSNPNLYWYRQAAGRGLQLLFYSVGIGQISSEVPQNLSASRPQDRQFILSSKKLLLSDSGFYLCASGGLAEQYFGPGTRLTVT.

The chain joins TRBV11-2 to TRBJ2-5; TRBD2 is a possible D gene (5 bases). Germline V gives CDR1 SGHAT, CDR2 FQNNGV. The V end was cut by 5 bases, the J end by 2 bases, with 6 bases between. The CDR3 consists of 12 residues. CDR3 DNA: TGTGCCAGCAGCCCGGGGCAAGAGACCCAGTACTTC. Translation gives CASSPGQETQYF. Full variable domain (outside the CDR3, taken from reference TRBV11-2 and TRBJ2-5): EAGVAQSPRYKIIEKRQSVAFWCNPISGHATLYWYQQILGQGPKLLIQFQNNGVVDDSQLPKDRFSAERLKGVDSTLKIQPAKLEDSAVYLCASSPGQETQYFGPGTRLLVL.

CDR3 region: CSAGLPGYTF. CDR3 coding DNA: TGCAGCGCAGGACTTCCAGGCTACACCTTC. This chain connects TRBV29-1 to TRBJ1-2; no firm D call. Trimming took off 7 bases at V and 8 bases at J, with 11 bases between the two ends. The V gene's germline CDR1 is SQVTM and CDR2 ANQGSEA. The CDR3 extends over 10 amino acids.

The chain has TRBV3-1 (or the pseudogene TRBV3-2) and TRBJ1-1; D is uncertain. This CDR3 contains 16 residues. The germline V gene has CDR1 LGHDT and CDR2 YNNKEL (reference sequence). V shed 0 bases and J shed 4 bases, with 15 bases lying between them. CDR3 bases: TGTGCCAGCAGCCAAGAGGATTCGGGGTTAAGCACTGAAGCTTTCTTT. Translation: CASSQEDSGLSTEAFF.

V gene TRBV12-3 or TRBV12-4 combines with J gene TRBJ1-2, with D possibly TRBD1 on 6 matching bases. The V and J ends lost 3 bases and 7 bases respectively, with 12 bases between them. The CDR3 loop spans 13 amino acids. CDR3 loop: CASSFGQGTGYTF. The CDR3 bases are TGTGCCAGCAGTTTTGGCCAGGGGACTGGCTACACCTTC.

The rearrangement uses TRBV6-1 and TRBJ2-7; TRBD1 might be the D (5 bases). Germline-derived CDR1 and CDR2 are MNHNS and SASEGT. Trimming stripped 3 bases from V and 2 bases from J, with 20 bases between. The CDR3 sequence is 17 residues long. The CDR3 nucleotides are TGTGCCAGCAGTGACCCAGACCAGGGTGGGATCGCCTACGAGCAGTACTTC. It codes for CASSDPDQGGIAYEQYF.

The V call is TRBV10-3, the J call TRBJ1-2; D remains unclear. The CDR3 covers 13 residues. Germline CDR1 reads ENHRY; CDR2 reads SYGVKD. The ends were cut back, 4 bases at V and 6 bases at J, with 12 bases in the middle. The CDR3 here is CAISGAQRDGYTF. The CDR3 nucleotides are TGTGCCATCAGTGGGGCCCAGAGGGATGGCTACACCTTC.

The DNA for the CDR3 is TGTGCCAGCAGCCCCCTTGCGGGGGCCGGTGGCTACACCTTC. Amino acids: CASSPLAGAGGYTF. The rearrangement links TRBV27 to TRBJ1-2, with D possibly matching TRBD1 (6 bases). CDR1 and CDR2 from the germline V gene are MNHEY and SMNVEV (reference sequence). CDR3 length equals 14 residues. The V end was cut by 6 bases, the J end by 7 bases, with 18 bases between.

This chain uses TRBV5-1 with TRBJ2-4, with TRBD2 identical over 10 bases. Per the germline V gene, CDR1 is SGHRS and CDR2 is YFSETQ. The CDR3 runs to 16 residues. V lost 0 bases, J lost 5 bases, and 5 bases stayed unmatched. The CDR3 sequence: CASSLAGGLAQNIQYF. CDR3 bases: TGCGCCAGCAGCTTGGCCGGGGGACTAGCGCAAAACATTCAGTACTTC.